Below are 13 T cell receptor beta chains sequenced from a single sample in a study of T cell responses to AZD1222 COVID-19 vaccine. Libraries were prepared by immunoSEQ multiplex PCR; TCRdb keeps only in-frame clonotypes and omits some of them. The table records tens of thousands of clones, around 91% of them present only once. This specimen consisted of peripheral blood, obtained on day 0 of AZD1222 vaccination. The receptors come from an adult in good health.

The genes are TRBV4-3 and TRBJ1-5; tentative D call: TRBD1 (5 bases). The germline V and J ends were trimmed by 0 bases and 6 bases, with 15 bases remaining between them. Germline assignment: CDR1 LGHNA and CDR2 YSLEER. There are 16 residues in the CDR3. This chain's CDR3 is CASSQDWAQGGQPQHF. The CDR3 DNA reads as TGCGCCAGCAGCCAAGATTGGGCGCAGGGAGGTCAGCCCCAGCATTTT.

The chain combines TRBV9 with TRBJ1-2, with unresolved D. Trimming took off 5 bases at V and 5 bases at J, with 10 bases between the two ends. The CDR3 covers 12 residues. Per germline, CDR1 SGDLS and CDR2 YYNGEE. The CDR3 protein is CASRRVGYGYTF. Here the CDR3 DNA reads TGTGCCAGCAGGCGGGTAGGGTATGGCTACACCTTC.

The gene calls are TRBV19 and TRBJ1-3; 7 bases match TRBD1. CDR1 and CDR2 (germline): LNHDA, SQIVND (reference sequence). The V gene end was trimmed by 7 bases and the J gene end by 5 bases; junction bases not matched to a gene: 14. This CDR3 is 16 amino acids long. CDR3 coding DNA: TGTGCCAGTACCAGGGGGTATGCCCTCTCCCGAAACACCATATATTTT. It encodes CASTRGYALSRNTIYF. Full variable domain (outside the CDR3, taken from reference TRBV19 and TRBJ1-3): DGGITQSPKYLFRKEGQNVTLSCEQNLNHDAMYWYRQDPGQGLRLIYYSQIVNDFQKGDIAEGYSVSREKKESFPLTVTSAQKNPTAFYLCASTRGYALSRNTIYFGEGSWLTVV.

This chain connects TRBV11-2 to TRBJ2-2, with a weak D call TRBD1 (5 bases). Trimming cost V 5 bases and J 5 bases, with 15 bases left between them. The CDR3 length is 15 residues. Germline V gene data show CDR1 as SGHAT and CDR2 as FQNNGV. CDR3 sequence: CASSRTHKGTGELFF. CDR3 coding DNA: TGTGCCAGCAGCCGGACACACAAGGGGACCGGGGAGCTGTTTTTT.

The V and J genes are TRBV2 and TRBJ2-1; D unresolved. CDR1 and CDR2 (germline): SNHLY, FYNNEI. V shed 4 bases and J shed 0 bases, with 10 bases lying between them. CDR3 length: 15 amino acids. CDR3 amino acids: CASSGTASSYNEQFF. The CDR3 DNA follows: TGTGCCAGCAGTGGGACGGCGAGCTCCTACAATGAGCAGTTCTTC. Full variable domain (outside the CDR3, taken from reference TRBV2 and TRBJ2-1): EPEVTQTPSHQVTQMGQEVILRCVPISNHLYFYWYRQILGQKVEFLVSFYNNEISEKSEIFDDQFSVERPDGSNFTLKIRSTKLEDSAMYFCASSGTASSYNEQFFGPGTRLTVL.

A single count supports this clone. The chain recombines TRBV19 with TRBJ2-7, with a tentative D call TRBD1 (6 bases). The germline V gene has CDR1 LNHDA and CDR2 SQIVND (reference sequence). The CDR3 totals 15 residues. The ends were cut back, 3 bases at V and 3 bases at J, with 15 bases in the middle. CDR3 nucleotide sequence: TGTGCCAGTAGTATCATCGGGACACTAAACTACGAGCAGTACTTC. Amino acids: CASSIIGTLNYEQYF.

This chain links TRBV11-2 with TRBJ1-2; D is undetermined. The CDR3 runs 11 residues. V lost 0 bases and J 8 bases, leaving 4 bases between the germline ends. The germline V gene encodes CDR1 SGHAT and CDR2 FQNNGV. CDR3 loop: CASSLDGGYTF. In DNA form, the CDR3 reads TGTGCCAGCAGCTTAGACGGAGGCTACACCTTC.

Notes on this clone: One base away lies a much larger clone, so this may be a sequencing read error. In the same sample, other DNA sequences code for this CDR3. This chain connects TRBV5-8 to TRBJ1-1; no reliable D call. Germline CDR1 reads SGHTS; CDR2 reads YDEGEE. The CDR3 totals 13 residues. CDR3 sequence reads: CASSLKRNTEAFF. The CDR3 bases are TGTGCCAGCAGCTTGAAGAGGAACACTGAGGCTTTCTTT.

The chain employs TRBV19 and TRBJ1-1; no definite D call. CDR1 is LNHDA, CDR2 SQIVND, per germline (reference sequence). V dropped 5 bases and J dropped 1 base, with 17 bases sitting between them. The CDR3 has 16 amino acids. The CDR3 region has the DNA TGTGCCAGTAGTCTTTTCCGGTCAACTCGGAACACTGAAGCTTTCTTT. Protein product: CASSLFRSTRNTEAFF.

The V and J genes are TRBV19 and TRBJ2-1; 8 nucleotides agree with TRBD1. With V trimmed by 2 bases and J by 10 bases, 10 bases remained unmatched. CDR1 and CDR2 from the germline V gene are LNHDA and SQIVND (reference sequence). CDR3 length: 15 residues. The CDR3 region is CASSIPSGTGSEQFF. The DNA for the CDR3 is TGTGCCAGTAGTATACCCTCCGGGACAGGTAGCGAGCAGTTCTTC. Using reference TRBV19 and TRBJ2-1 for the parts outside the CDR3, the full variable domain is DGGITQSPKYLFRKEGQNVTLSCEQNLNHDAMYWYRQDPGQGLRLIYYSQIVNDFQKGDIAEGYSVSREKKESFPLTVTSAQKNPTAFYLCASSIPSGTGSEQFFGPGTRLTVL.

J is TRBJ2-7 and V is TRBV25-1; TRBD2 is a possible D gene (6 bases). The CDR3 is 13 residues long. Trimming cost V 9 bases and J 3 bases, with 15 bases left between them. In germline, CDR1 is MGHDK, CDR2 SYGVNS. The CDR3 DNA sequence: TGTGCCAGTAGCGGAGTTAATTACTACGAGCAGTACTTC. As protein: CASSGVNYYEQYF.

This sequence joins TRBV6-2 or TRBV6-3 and TRBJ1-2; D is uncertain. The CDR3 covers 13 residues. Germline CDR1 MNHEY, CDR2 SVGEGT. V gave up 5 bases and J gave up 3 bases, with 10 bases separating them. The CDR3 DNA is TGTGCCAGCAGTGCGCAGTTTGACTATGGCTACACCTTC. Amino acid sequence: CASSAQFDYGYTF.

This chain joins TRBV5-5 and TRBJ1-1, with D possibly matching TRBD1 (5 bases). Germline V lookup: CDR1 SGHKS, CDR2 YYEKEE (reference sequence). This CDR3 region has 13 residues. Deletions cut 5 bases from V and 7 bases from J, with 15 bases between. In nucleotides, the CDR3 is TGTGCCAGCAGTCCAGGGAGTCGGGATGAAGCTTTCTTT. Translated: CASSPGSRDEAFF.